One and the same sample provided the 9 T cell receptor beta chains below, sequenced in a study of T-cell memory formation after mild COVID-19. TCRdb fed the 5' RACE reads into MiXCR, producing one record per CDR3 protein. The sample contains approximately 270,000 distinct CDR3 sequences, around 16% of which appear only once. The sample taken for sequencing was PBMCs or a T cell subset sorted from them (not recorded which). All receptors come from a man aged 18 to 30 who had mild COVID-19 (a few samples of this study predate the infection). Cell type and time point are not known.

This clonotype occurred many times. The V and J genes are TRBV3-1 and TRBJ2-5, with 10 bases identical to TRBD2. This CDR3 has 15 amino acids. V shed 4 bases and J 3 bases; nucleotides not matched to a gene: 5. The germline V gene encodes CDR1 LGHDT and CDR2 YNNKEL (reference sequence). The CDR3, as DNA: TGTGCCAGCAGCCCACCGGGACTAGCGAAAGAGACCCAGTACTTC. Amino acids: CASSPPGLAKETQYF.

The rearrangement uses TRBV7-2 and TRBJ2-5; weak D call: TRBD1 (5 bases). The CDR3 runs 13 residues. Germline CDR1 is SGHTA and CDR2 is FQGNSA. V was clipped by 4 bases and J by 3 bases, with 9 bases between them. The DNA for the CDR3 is TGTGCCAGCAGCTACCCGACAGAAGAGACCCAGTACTTC. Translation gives CASSYPTEETQYF.

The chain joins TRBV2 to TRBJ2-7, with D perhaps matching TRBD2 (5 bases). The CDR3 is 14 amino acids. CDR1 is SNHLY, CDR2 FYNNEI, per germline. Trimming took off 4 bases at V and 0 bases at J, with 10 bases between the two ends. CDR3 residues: CASSASWSSYEQYF. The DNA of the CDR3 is TGTGCCAGCAGTGCTAGCTGGAGCTCCTACGAGCAGTACTTC.

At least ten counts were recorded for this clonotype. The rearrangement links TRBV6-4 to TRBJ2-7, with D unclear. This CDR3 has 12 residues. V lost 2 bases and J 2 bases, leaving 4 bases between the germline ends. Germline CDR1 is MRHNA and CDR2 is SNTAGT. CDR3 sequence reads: CASSDGTYEQYV. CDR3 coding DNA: TGTGCCAGCAGTGACGGGACCTACGAGCAGTACGTC.

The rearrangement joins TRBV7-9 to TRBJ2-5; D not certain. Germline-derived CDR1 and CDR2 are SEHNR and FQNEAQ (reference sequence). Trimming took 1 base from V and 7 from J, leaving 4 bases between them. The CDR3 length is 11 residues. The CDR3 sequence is CASSLDGTQYF. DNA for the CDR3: TGTGCCAGCAGCTTAGACGGGACCCAGTACTTC.

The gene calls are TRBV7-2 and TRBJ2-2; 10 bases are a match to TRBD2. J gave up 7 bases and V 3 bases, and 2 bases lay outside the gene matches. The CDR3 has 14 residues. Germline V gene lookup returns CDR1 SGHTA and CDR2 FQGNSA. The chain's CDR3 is CASSFSGGIGELFF. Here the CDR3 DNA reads TGTGCCAGCAGCTTTAGCGGGGGGATCGGGGAGCTGTTTTTT.

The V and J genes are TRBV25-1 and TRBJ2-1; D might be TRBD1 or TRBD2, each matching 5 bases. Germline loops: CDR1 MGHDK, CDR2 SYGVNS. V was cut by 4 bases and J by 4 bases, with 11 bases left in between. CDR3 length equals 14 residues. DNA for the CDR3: TGTGCCAGCAGTGTGGGGGTAGCTTACAATGAGCAGTTCTTC. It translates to CASSVGVAYNEQFF.

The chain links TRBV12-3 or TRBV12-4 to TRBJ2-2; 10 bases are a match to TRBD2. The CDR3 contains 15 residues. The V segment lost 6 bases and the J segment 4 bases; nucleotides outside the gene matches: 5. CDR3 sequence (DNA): TGTGCCAGCAGACCTAGCGGGGGAGGCACCGGGGAGCTGTTTTTT. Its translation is CASRPSGGGTGELFF.

The CDR3 reads CSAGVRETQYF. CDR3 DNA sequence: TGCAGTGCGGGGGTGAGGGAGACCCAGTACTTC. The chain carries TRBV20-1 and TRBJ2-5; D may correspond to TRBD1 or TRBD2 (5 bases each). The CDR3 extends over 11 amino acids. The V gene's germline CDR1 is DFQATT and CDR2 SNEGSKA (reference sequence). Trimming removed 6 bases at V and 5 bases at J, with 10 bases between.